The text below deals with one T cell receptor beta chain. As yet, its antigen is unknown. The entry originates in a study of shared clonotypes between healthy human individuals. V was trimmed by 4 bases and J by 8 bases, leaving 17 bases between them. The CDR3 length is 14 residues. From germline, CDR1 is KGHSH and CDR2 LQKENI. Overall study findings and caveats: Specimens sampled were limited to blood, with tissue repertoires likely differing. Non-shared clonotypes were found to have lower generation probabilities than the clonotypes that were shared by all four of the sorted-subset donors. In general, naive subsets displayed greater estimated richness than memory subsets did.

Generated by immunoSEQ multiplex PCR, the TCRdb table keeps only in-frame clones and is missing some. This sample carries nearly 1,000,000 clones, over 60% of them seen once, and the ten largest clones take around 1.5%. Sequencing was done on a sample of memory CD4+ T cells sorted from blood. Subset: CD45RA-negative fraction. V and J are TRBV18 and TRBJ1-1, with TRBD1 as a possible D gene (6 bases). This receptor was taken from a man younger than 35 in good health. Written as DNA, the CDR3 is TGTGCCAGCTCACTCACCGGGGAGGGGGGAGAAGCTTTCTTT. This encodes CASSLTGEGGEAFF.